The sequence of this T cell receptor (beta chain) was determined in a study of OX40 agonist ivuxolimab in advanced cancers. Study-level information: As their treatment, patients were administered ivuxolimab, an agonistic anti-OX40 (CD134) antibody. People who had prior anti-PD-1, anti-PD-L1 or anti-CTLA-4 therapy could take part, and around 43% had some.

Trimming cost V 2 bases and J 7 bases; bases outside gene matches: 9. The germline V gene encodes CDR1 SNHLY and CDR2 FYNNEI. The CDR3 covers 16 residues. This table comes from immunoSEQ multiplex PCR, and its TCRdb copy is limited to in-frame clones, with some not included. The data show roughly 98,000 clones, about 80% seen once. The sequences come from CD4+ or CD8+ T cells sorted from blood, collected in a trial of the OX40 agonist ivuxolimab. This TCR derives from an adult with an advanced solid tumor such as melanoma, head and neck, liver or kidney cancer. This chain connects TRBV2 to TRBJ2-1, with TRBD2 matching 9 bases. The CDR3 loop is CASSEQGLAGINEQFF. CDR3 DNA sequence: TGTGCCAGCAGTGAACAGGGGCTAGCGGGGATAAATGAGCAGTTCTTC.